The present TCR beta chain was sequenced within a study of blood T cell repertoires in COVID-19. Study-wide context: The analysed material was cDNA or gDNA that came from T cells, B-cell-depleted T cells, or PBMCs.

Repertoires were generated with immunoSEQ multiplex PCR, while TCRdb's copy carries only in-frame clones and drops some. The sample records around 300,000 clones, about nine tenths being singletons. Germline V gene lookup returns CDR1 SGHAT and CDR2 FQNNGV. The CDR3 covers 13 residues. Trimming left V 8 bases short and J 6 bases short, with 16 bases between. The specimen sequenced was peripheral blood. This clonotype originated in a woman between 40 and 55 years old with acute or convalescent COVID-19. The chain employs TRBV11-2 and TRBJ1-1, with TRBD1 as a possible D gene (6 bases). The DNA of the CDR3 is TGTGCCAGCCAGGACAGAGCCCGGTCTGAAGCTTTCTTT. It encodes CASQDRARSEAFF.